This T cell receptor beta chain derives from a study of T cell responses to AZD1222 COVID-19 vaccine. A word on this clone: Antigen: not known.

Study results and limitations: Two AZD1222 doses significantly raised spike-specific TCR breadth and depth over controls. Baseline seropositivity occurred in only six AZD1222 recipients. With dominance at 160-218 and 743-854, vaccine-associated CD4 TCRs spanned spike. Possibly, clonal diversity was underestimated; donors were largely white British and included more females.

Method: immunoSEQ multiplex PCR; TCRdb's copy keeps in-frame clones and lacks some. The repertoire holds about 140,000 clones, about nine tenths seen once, with 3.4% in the top ten. This clonotype was obtained from an adult in good health. Sequencing used peripheral blood, obtained on day 0 of AZD1222 vaccination.

Here the CDR3 reads CASSPGTGQETQYF. Here the CDR3 DNA reads TGTGCCAGCTCACCTGGGACAGGCCAAGAGACCCAGTACTTC. The J gene is TRBJ2-5, the V gene TRBV18; 8 positions match TRBD1. The CDR3 extends over 14 amino acids. V trimming: 3 bases; J trimming: 1 base; junction bases outside the gene matches: 1. The germline V gene encodes CDR1 KGHSH and CDR2 LQKENI.